The 30 T cell receptor beta chains listed next were all sequenced from one sample in a study of blood T cell repertoires in COVID-19. The protocol was immunoSEQ multiplex PCR, while the TCRdb copy is restricted to in-frame clones and leaves out a portion. The profile shows hundreds of thousands of clones, 70% to 90% of them singletons. What was sequenced was peripheral blood. The receptors here all came from a woman aged 50 to 60 with COVID-19, enrolled during active disease.

The chain is built from TRBV30 and TRBJ2-3; D not certain. The V and J ends lost 0 bases and 4 bases respectively, with 8 bases between them. Germline CDR1 and CDR2: GTSNPN and SVGIG (reference sequence). The CDR3 totals 13 residues. CDR3 sequence: CAWSVLLADTQYF. The CDR3 nucleotides read TGTGCCTGGAGTGTACTTTTGGCAGATACGCAGTATTTT.

The chain carries TRBV6-5 and TRBJ2-3; D gene ambiguous. This CDR3 has 14 amino acids. CDR1 and CDR2 from the germline V gene are MNHEY and SVGAGI. Trimming stripped 2 bases from V and 3 bases from J, with 9 bases between. The CDR3 DNA is TGTGCCAGCAGTTACGTGGGCCGGACAGATACGCAGTATTTT. Residues: CASSYVGRTDTQYF.

Only one count was recorded for this clone. The chain is built from TRBV27 and TRBJ2-7, with D possibly matching TRBD2 (6 bases). Between the trimmed V and J ends, which lost 11 bases and 0 bases, there was a span of 14 bases. This CDR3 is built from 13 residues. Germline V CDR1 and CDR2: MNHEY, SMNVEV (reference sequence). CDR3 nucleotides: TGTGCCTCCACAGCGGGTGGCTCCTACGAGCAGTACTTC. Residues: CASTAGGSYEQYF.

This clone was observed once. The CDR3 DNA reads as TGTGCCAGCAGCTCGGGACTTATTAAAAACATTCAGTACTTC. It translates to CASSSGLIKNIQYF. This rearrangement joins TRBV3-1 (or the pseudogene TRBV3-2) to TRBJ2-4; maybe TRBD2 (6 bases). The CDR3 length is 14 residues. CDR1 and CDR2 from the germline V gene are LGHDT and YNNKEL (reference sequence). Trimming took off 5 bases at V and 4 bases at J, with 12 bases between the two ends.

V gene TRBV6-5 combines with J gene TRBJ2-2; perhaps D is TRBD1 or TRBD2 (5 bases each). Trimming removed 6 bases from V and 0 bases from J, with 11 bases in between. There are 15 residues in the CDR3. Germline values: CDR1 MNHEY, CDR2 SVGAGI. CDR3 in DNA: TGTGCCAGCAGATACGGGGCCACGAACACCGGGGAGCTGTTTTTT. Translating it yields CASRYGATNTGELFF.

Only one count was recorded for this clone. The V and J genes are TRBV28 and TRBJ1-2, with a weak D call TRBD1 (5 bases). There are 14 residues in the CDR3. Trimming removed 5 bases from V and 1 base from J, with 11 bases in between. Germline V gives CDR1 MDHEN, CDR2 SYDVKM. CDR3 DNA: TGTGCCAGCAGTCCGGGAGACAGTAACTATGGCTACACCTTC. Amino acid sequence: CASSPGDSNYGYTF.

The chain is built from TRBV10-2 and TRBJ1-5; 8 bases agree with TRBD1. Germline V gene data show CDR1 as WSHSY and CDR2 as SAAADI. Unmatched junction bases numbered 13, after V lost 2 bases and J lost 4 bases. The CDR3 loop spans 18 amino acids. The DNA for the CDR3 is TGCGCCAGCAGTGAGCACCGGGCCGGGACAGGCGATAATCAGCCCCAGCATTTT. Amino acids: CASSEHRAGTGDNQPQHF.

The chain joins TRBV10-2 to TRBJ1-5; no definite D call. The germline V gene encodes CDR1 WSHSY and CDR2 SAAADI. Trimming cost V 3 bases and J 5 bases, with 11 bases left between them. The CDR3 sequence is 14 residues long. In DNA, the CDR3 is TGCGCCAGCAGTGACCACAAAGTTGATCAGCCCCAGCATTTT. This codes for CASSDHKVDQPQHF.

The chain employs TRBV7-9 and TRBJ1-1, with 10 bases matching TRBD1. Germline CDR1 is SEHNR and CDR2 is FQNEAQ (reference sequence). The CDR3 totals 14 residues. V trimming: 3 bases; J trimming: 6 bases; junction bases outside the gene matches: 4. The CDR3 sequence is CASSLGQGKAEAFF. The CDR3 bases are TGTGCCAGCAGCTTGGGACAGGGGAAAGCTGAAGCTTTCTTT.

The chain recombines TRBV11-3 with TRBJ2-5; TRBD2 agrees at 11 bases. Germline assignment: CDR1 SGHNT and CDR2 YENEEA. This CDR3 spans 16 amino acids. With 5 bases clipped from V and 4 bases from J, the junction kept 9 bases outside the gene matches. The CDR3 DNA follows: TGTGCCAGCAGCCTGGGTCGGCTAGCGGGGGGAGAGACCCAGTACTTC. Its translation is CASSLGRLAGGETQYF.

Written as DNA, the CDR3 is TGTGCCAGCAGCGGGGACTCCTATAATTCACCCCTCCACTTT. It yields the protein CASSGDSYNSPLHF. The gene calls are TRBV28 and TRBJ1-6, with unresolved D. The germline CDR1 and CDR2 sequences are MDHEN and SYDVKM. V dropped 6 bases and J dropped 0 bases, with 6 bases sitting between them. CDR3 size: 14 residues.

The V call is TRBV5-1, the J call TRBJ2-7, with D perhaps TRBD1 (5 bases). The ends were cut back, 4 bases at V and 1 base at J, with 9 bases in the middle. Germline V gene data show CDR1 as SGHRS and CDR2 as YFSETQ. CDR3 length equals 13 residues. CDR3 protein: CASSIQGSYEQYF. For the CDR3, the DNA is TGCGCCAGCAGCATCCAGGGATCCTACGAGCAGTACTTC. The full variable domain, its missing parts supplied by reference TRBV5-1 and TRBJ2-7, is KAGVTQTPRYLIKTRGQQVTLSCSPISGHRSVSWYQQTPGQGLQFLFEYFSETQRNKGNFPGRFSGRQFSNSRSEMNVSTLELGDSALYLCASSIQGSYEQYFGPGTRLTVT.

This clone was observed a single time. One end of the junction fails to match germline, which may point to a read error. The V call is TRBV27, the J call TRBJ1-1; possibly TRBD1 for D (6 bases). Per germline, CDR1 MNHEY and CDR2 SMNVEV (reference sequence). The CDR3 is 13 residues long. As DNA, the CDR3 is TGTGCCAGCAGTTTAGGGGGCCGCTCGGGACATTCTTTT. It translates to CASSLGGRSGHSF.

The rearrangement links TRBV10-3 to TRBJ2-7, with TRBD1 matching 9 bases. The CDR3 totals 17 residues. Germline V gives CDR1 ENHRY, CDR2 SYGVKD. J gave up 6 bases and V 1 base, and 13 bases lay outside the gene matches. CDR3: CAISEYQPGQGSGEQYF. The DNA for the CDR3 is TGTGCCATCAGTGAGTACCAACCGGGACAGGGTTCCGGCGAGCAGTACTTC.

The chain recombines TRBV5-1 with TRBJ2-3; D unresolved. Germline assignment: CDR1 SGHRS and CDR2 YFSETQ. This CDR3 region has 14 residues. The V gene lost 0 bases and the J gene lost 3 bases, with 8 bases spanning the gap. CDR3 protein: CASSLGPETDTQYF. CDR3 DNA: TGCGCCAGCAGCTTGGGGCCAGAAACAGATACGCAGTATTTT.

J is TRBJ1-6 and V is TRBV30, with D unclear. This CDR3 is built from 12 residues. Germline CDR1 and CDR2: GTSNPN and SVGIG (reference sequence). The ends were cut back, 0 bases at V and 10 bases at J, with 7 bases in the middle. Here the CDR3 DNA reads TGTGCCTGGAGTGTAAGGCGGTCACCCCTCCACTTT. Residues: CAWSVRRSPLHF.

The CDR3 nucleotides are TGTGCCAGCAGTGAAATCGGTCGGAATGAAAAACTGTTTTTT. Protein sequence: CASSEIGRNEKLFF. The V call is TRBV25-1, the J call TRBJ1-4; D call uncertain. CDR1 and CDR2 from the germline V gene are MGHDK and SYGVNS. With 2 bases removed from V and 5 bases from J, the gap between germline ends came to 9 bases. This CDR3 has 14 amino acids.

This clone was counted between two and nine times. The chain joins TRBV28 to TRBJ1-1, with 9 bases identical to TRBD1. CDR1 MDHEN and CDR2 SYDVKM come from the germline V gene. The CDR3 extends over 14 amino acids. Trimming cost V 5 bases and J 3 bases; bases outside gene matches: 4. The CDR3 sequence is CASSRDRADTEAFF. The DNA of the CDR3 is TGTGCCAGCAGTCGGGACAGGGCTGACACTGAAGCTTTCTTT.

The gene calls are TRBV4-1 and TRBJ2-3; 8 positions agree with TRBD2. CDR1 is MGHRA and CDR2 is YSYEKL in the germline V gene. V lost 0 bases to trimming and J lost 3 bases; unmatched junction nucleotides: 5. The CDR3 runs to 16 residues. The CDR3 DNA reads TGCGCCAGCAGCCAAGATGGCGGGGGGAGAACAGATACGCAGTATTTT. Protein: CASSQDGGGRTDTQYF.

The chain employs TRBV19 and TRBJ2-3; D perhaps matches TRBD2 (6 bases). V lost 5 bases and J lost 5, with 14 bases in between. Germline V lookup: CDR1 LNHDA, CDR2 SQIVND (reference sequence). This CDR3 contains 14 residues. The CDR3 loop is CASSPRGLGDTQYF. The CDR3, as DNA: TGTGCCAGTAGTCCCCGGGGGTTGGGAGATACGCAGTATTTT.

The CDR3 protein is CASSLGGDGYTF. The CDR3 DNA sequence: TGTGCCAGCAGTTTAGGAGGCGATGGCTACACCTTC. This rearrangement joins TRBV5-6 to TRBJ1-2; the D is unclear. Germline values: CDR1 SGHDT, CDR2 YYEEEE. Trimming removed 5 bases at V and 6 bases at J, with 11 bases between. This CDR3 has 12 residues.

The CDR3 region is CASITGRGRSDGYTF. CDR3 in DNA: TGTGCCAGCATAACGGGGAGGGGTCGTAGTGATGGCTACACCTTC. The rearrangement joins TRBV28 to TRBJ1-2, with D possibly TRBD1 on 5 matching bases. CDR3 length: 15 amino acids. V was pared by 7 bases and J by 6 bases, with 21 bases between. CDR1 MDHEN and CDR2 SYDVKM come from the germline V gene.

The rearrangement joins TRBV4-2 to TRBJ2-4, with D unresolved. Trimming took 0 bases from V and 0 from J, leaving 12 bases between them. Looked up from germline, CDR1 is LGHNA and CDR2 is YNFKEQ. The CDR3 loop spans 17 amino acids. The CDR3 DNA follows: TGTGCCAGCAGCCAAGATCCTACCCGGGTAGCCAAAAACATTCAGTACTTC. Translation: CASSQDPTRVAKNIQYF.

The CDR3 here is CASSLYRASVLDEKLFF. CDR3 coding DNA: TGTGCCAGCAGCTTGTACAGAGCCTCAGTCCTCGATGAAAAACTGTTTTTT. V usage is TRBV5-6 and J usage is TRBJ1-4; no clear D gene. The CDR3 runs to 17 residues. Trimming cost V 1 base and J 6 bases, with 19 bases left between them. Germline CDR1 reads SGHDT; CDR2 reads YYEEEE.

V is TRBV7-9 and J is TRBJ1-5; TRBD1 aligns across 7 bases. Germline trimming cut 1 base from V and 6 bases from J; bases unmatched to any gene: 15. This CDR3 is 18 amino acids long. Germline lookup yields CDR1 SEHNR and CDR2 FQNEAQ (reference sequence). The CDR3 bases are TGTGCCAGCAGCTTAGAAGGGGGGTTAGGGGGCGGCGGTCAGCCCCAGCATTTT. It encodes CASSLEGGLGGGGQPQHF.

This clone was picked up a small number of times. The chain employs TRBV4-2 and TRBJ1-5; the match to TRBD1 covers 10 bases. Germline V gene data show CDR1 as LGHNA and CDR2 as YNFKEQ. J lost 4 bases, V lost 3 bases, and 9 bases had no gene match. The CDR3 loop spans 17 amino acids. The CDR3 DNA is TGTGCCAGCAGCCAGGGACAGGGGAAGAAAAAAAATCAGCCCCAGCATTTT. Translation: CASSQGQGKKKNQPQHF.

This rearrangement joins TRBV6-2 or TRBV6-3 to TRBJ2-3, with a tentative D call TRBD1 (6 bases). V was shortened by 5 bases and J by 0 bases, with 15 bases between the two germline ends. CDR3 length: 16 amino acids. CDR1 MNHEY and CDR2 SVGEGT come from the germline V gene. The CDR3 sequence: CASSHPGAKSTDTQYF. In nucleotides, the CDR3 is TGTGCCAGCAGTCACCCAGGGGCGAAAAGCACAGATACGCAGTATTTT.

This chain connects TRBV12-3 or TRBV12-4 to TRBJ1-2; D unclear. The V end was cut by 3 bases, the J end by 2 bases, with 7 bases between. This CDR3 is 13 amino acids long. For the CDR3, the DNA is TGTGCCAGCAGTTTGGCAGTCAACTATGGCTACACCTTC. This codes for CASSLAVNYGYTF.

The rearrangement uses TRBV6-2 or TRBV6-3 and TRBJ1-2; 9 bases agree with TRBD1. Germline-derived CDR1 and CDR2 are MNHEY and SVGEGT. V dropped 1 base and J dropped 7; count of bases not matched to a gene: 7. This CDR3 spans 15 amino acids. The CDR3 nucleotides read TGTGCCAGCAGTTACTACGGGACAGGGCTTGCTGGCTACACCTTC. It specifies CASSYYGTGLAGYTF.

This clone was counted only a few times. The rearrangement uses TRBV11-2 and TRBJ1-3; no clear D. The CDR3 contains 14 residues. Per germline, CDR1 SGHAT and CDR2 FQNNGV. The V end lost 7 bases, the J end lost 2 bases, and 12 bases lay between the germline ends. The CDR3 protein is CASTSSLTGNTIYF. As DNA, the CDR3 is TGTGCCAGCACCTCGAGTCTCACTGGAAACACCATATATTTT. The full variable domain, in which reference TRBV11-2 and TRBJ1-3 provide the parts outside the CDR3, is EAGVAQSPRYKIIEKRQSVAFWCNPISGHATLYWYQQILGQGPKLLIQFQNNGVVDDSQLPKDRFSAERLKGVDSTLKIQPAKLEDSAVYLCASTSSLTGNTIYFGEGSWLTVV.